This paragraph covers one T cell receptor (beta chain) sequence. The antigen remains undetermined. The CDR3 covers 15 residues. V dropped 5 bases and J dropped 8; count of bases not matched to a gene: 11. From germline, CDR1 is SEHNR and CDR2 FQNEAQ (reference sequence). This sample's TCRbeta library carried unique molecular identifier barcodes. TCRdb re-derived calls from the PCR reads in MiXCR, one entry per CDR3 protein. Of about 830,000 distinct CDR3 sequences listed, roughly 15% are singletons. These data are taken from a study of T-cell reconstitution after alpha-beta-depleted transplantation in children. Findings and caveats of the study: Alpha-beta T cells present about two months after transplant were reported to originate from several hundred expanded graft clones. Most T-cell counts and diversity one year after the transplant came from T cells that were newly produced.

The input for sequencing was PBMCs, mostly from graft donor cells, taken 360 days after TCRalphabeta/CD19-depleted stem cell transplant. The TCR comes from a male patient under 18 who had a stem cell transplant for acute lymphoblastic leukemia, so the T cells may come from the graft donor. This chain connects TRBV7-9 to TRBJ2-4; 8 bases are shared with TRBD2. CDR3 sequence reads: CASSHPGTREHIQYF. Written as DNA, the CDR3 is TGTGCCAGCAGCCATCCCGGGACTAGGGAGCACATTCAGTACTTC.